This is a list of T cell receptor beta chains from one sample in a study of cytomegalovirus exposure and HLA in healthy donors. Sequencing used immunoSEQ multiplex PCR; TCRdb keeps in-frame clones, though not all of them. The profile shows approximately 300,000 clones, roughly four fifths of them singletons. The sequenced material came from PBMCs. The receptors here all came from a woman in her thirties or forties in good health and CMV-seropositive. The CDR3 runs from the conserved cysteine through the conserved F or W. A D gene is named only where the DNA matches it firmly.

J gene	D gene	V gene	CDR3 protein	CDR3 DNA
TRBJ1-6	NA	TRBV7-2	CASSLEHSREHNSPLHF	TGTGCCAGCAGCTTAGAGCACAGTCGGGAGCATAATTCACCCCTCCACTTT
TRBJ2-5	TRBD2	TRBV29-1	CSVEASGTETQYF	TGCAGCGTTGAGGCTAGCGGGACCGAGACCCAGTACTTC
TRBJ2-1	TRBD2	TRBV2	CAMVAGDYNEQFF	TGTGCCATGGTAGCGGGAGACTACAATGAGCAGTTCTTC
TRBJ2-7	NA	TRBV7-3	CASSLSRDSYEQYF	TGTGCCAGCAGCTTAAGTAGAGATTCCTACGAGCAGTACTTC
TRBJ2-1	NA	TRBV7-3	CASSIQGGSYNEQFF	TGTGCCAGCAGCATCCAGGGTGGGTCCTACAATGAGCAGTTCTTC
TRBJ1-5	NA	TRBV7-2	CASSPARSSNQPQHF	TGTGCCAGCAGCCCGGCAAGGAGTAGCAATCAGCCCCAGCATTTT
TRBJ2-7	NA	TRBV19	CASSFRDKTYEQYF	TGTGCCAGTAGTTTCCGGGACAAAACCTACGAGCAGTACTTC
TRBJ1-4	NA	TRBV4-3	CASSLISGSTNEKLFF	TGCGCCAGCAGCCTCATTTCAGGGTCCACTAATGAAAAACTGTTTTTT
TRBJ2-7	TRBD2	TRBV28	CASSPGSGSPFEEQYF	TGTGCCAGCAGCCCGGGGAGCGGGAGCCCCTTTGAGGAGCAGTACTTC
TRBJ2-1	TRBD2	TRBV6-6	CASRGGSAGNEQFF	TGTGCCAGCAGGGGCGGGAGCGCCGGCAATGAGCAGTTCTTC
TRBJ2-1	TRBD1	TRBV9	CASSPDRGYAEQFF	TGTGCCAGCAGCCCGGACAGGGGATACGCTGAGCAGTTCTTC
TRBJ1-5	TRBD1	TRBV10-3	CAISDGQGRDQPQHF	TGTGCCATCAGTGACGGACAGGGGAGGGATCAGCCCCAGCATTTT
TRBJ2-2	TRBD2	TRBV27	CASNRLAGANTGELFF	TGTGCCAGCAACCGACTAGCGGGAGCGAACACCGGGGAGCTGTTTTTT
TRBJ2-7	TRBD2	TRBV2	CASISREGSYEQYF	TGTGCCAGCATTTCCCGGGAGGGGTCCTACGAGCAGTACTTC
TRBJ2-7	TRBD1	TRBV28	CASRGTGRIYEQYF	TGTGCCAGCAGAGGGACAGGGAGAATCTACGAGCAGTACTTC
TRBJ1-6	NA	TRBV2	CASSDVGESYNSPLHF	TGTGCCAGCAGTGACGTCGGGGAATCCTATAATTCACCCCTCCACTTT
TRBJ2-2	TRBD1	TRBV2	CASRENRGPNTGELFF	TGTGCCAGCAGGGAAAACAGGGGCCCCAACACCGGGGAGCTGTTTTTT
TRBJ2-1	TRBD2	TRBV2	CASSLGLAGHIEQFF	TGTGCCAGCAGTCTCGGACTAGCGGGACATATTGAGCAGTTCTTC